The clone carrying this T cell receptor beta chain was seen only a few times. This specimen comes from a study of blood T cell repertoires in COVID-19. Germline CDR1 reads KGHSH; CDR2 reads LQKENI. There are 16 residues in the CDR3. Trimming left V 6 bases short and J 1 base short, with 15 bases between. Authors' methods: Amplification from reference gene primers served as the basis for estimated nucleated cell counts. This table comes from immunoSEQ multiplex PCR, and its TCRdb copy is limited to in-frame clones, with some not included. The DNA was the basis for D and trimming; V, J and clone size are from that table. Altogether 200,000 or so clones are present, less than 90% being singletons, with the ten largest covering more than 0.7%.

The chain employs TRBV18 and TRBJ2-2; weak D call: TRBD2 (5 bases). Sequencing was done on a sample of peripheral blood. The TCR was taken from a woman in her seventies with acute or convalescent COVID-19. CDR3 coding DNA: TGTGCCAGCTCCCTCGGGGTGCCACGGAACACCGGGGAGCTGTTTTTT. This codes for CASSLGVPRNTGELFF.